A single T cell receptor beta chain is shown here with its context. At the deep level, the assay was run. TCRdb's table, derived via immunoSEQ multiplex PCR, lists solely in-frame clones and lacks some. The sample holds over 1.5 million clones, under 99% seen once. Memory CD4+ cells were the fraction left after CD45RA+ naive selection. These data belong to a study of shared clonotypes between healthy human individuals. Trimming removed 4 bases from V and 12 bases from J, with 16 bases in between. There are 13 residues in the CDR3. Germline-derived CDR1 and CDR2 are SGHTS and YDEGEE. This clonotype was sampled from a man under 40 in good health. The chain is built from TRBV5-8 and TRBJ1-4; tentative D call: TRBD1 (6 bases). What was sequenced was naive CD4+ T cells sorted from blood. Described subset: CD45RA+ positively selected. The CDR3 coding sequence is TGTGCCAGCAGCATATACGGGACACCCGAACTGTTTTTT. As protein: CASSIYGTPELFF.